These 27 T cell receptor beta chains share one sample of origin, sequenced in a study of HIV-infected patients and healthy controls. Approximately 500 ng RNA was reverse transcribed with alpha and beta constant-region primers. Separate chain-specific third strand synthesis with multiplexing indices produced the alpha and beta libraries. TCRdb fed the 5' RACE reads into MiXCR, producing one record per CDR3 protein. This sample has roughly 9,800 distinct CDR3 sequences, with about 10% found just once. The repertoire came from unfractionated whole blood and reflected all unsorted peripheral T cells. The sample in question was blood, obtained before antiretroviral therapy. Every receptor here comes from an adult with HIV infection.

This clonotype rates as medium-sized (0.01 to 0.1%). The CDR3, as DNA: TGTGCCAGCAGTTTGGGGACGACTGAAGCTTTCTTT. Translation: CASSLGTTEAFF. The chain couples TRBV12-3 or TRBV12-4 to TRBJ1-1; D possibly corresponds to TRBD1 (5 bases). V was shortened by 3 bases and J by 5 bases, with 7 bases between the two germline ends. The CDR3 loop spans 12 amino acids.

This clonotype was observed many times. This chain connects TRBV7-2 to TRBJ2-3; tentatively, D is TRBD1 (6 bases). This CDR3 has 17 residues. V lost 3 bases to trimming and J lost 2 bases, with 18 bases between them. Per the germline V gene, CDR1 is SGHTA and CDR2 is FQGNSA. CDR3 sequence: CASSLYRDNKYTDTQYF. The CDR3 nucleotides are TGTGCCAGCAGCTTGTACAGGGATAATAAGTACACAGATACGCAGTATTTT.

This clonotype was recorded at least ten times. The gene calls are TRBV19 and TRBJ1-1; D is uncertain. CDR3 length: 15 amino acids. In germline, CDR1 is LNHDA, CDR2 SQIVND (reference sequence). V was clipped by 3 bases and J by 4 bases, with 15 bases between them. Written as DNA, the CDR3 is TGTGCCAGTAGTATTGCTAATACATTTTCCACTGAAGCTTTCTTT. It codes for CASSIANTFSTEAFF. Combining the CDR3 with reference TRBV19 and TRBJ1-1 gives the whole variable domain DGGITQSPKYLFRKEGQNVTLSCEQNLNHDAMYWYRQDPGQGLRLIYYSQIVNDFQKGDIAEGYSVSREKKESFPLTVTSAQKNPTAFYLCASSIANTFSTEAFFGQGTRLTVV.

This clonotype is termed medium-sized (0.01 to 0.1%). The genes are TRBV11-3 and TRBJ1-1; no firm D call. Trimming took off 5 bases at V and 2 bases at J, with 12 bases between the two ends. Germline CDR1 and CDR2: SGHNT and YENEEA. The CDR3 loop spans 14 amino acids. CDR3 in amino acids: CASSQTGANTEAFF. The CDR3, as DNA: TGTGCCAGCAGCCAAACGGGTGCTAACACTGAAGCTTTCTTT.

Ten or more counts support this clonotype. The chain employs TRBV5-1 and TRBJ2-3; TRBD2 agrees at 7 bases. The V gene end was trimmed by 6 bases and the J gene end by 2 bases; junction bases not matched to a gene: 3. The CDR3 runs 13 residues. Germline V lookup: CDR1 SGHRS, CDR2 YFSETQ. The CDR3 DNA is TGCGCCAGCATAGGGGACTACACAGATACGCAGTATTTT. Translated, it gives CASIGDYTDTQYF.

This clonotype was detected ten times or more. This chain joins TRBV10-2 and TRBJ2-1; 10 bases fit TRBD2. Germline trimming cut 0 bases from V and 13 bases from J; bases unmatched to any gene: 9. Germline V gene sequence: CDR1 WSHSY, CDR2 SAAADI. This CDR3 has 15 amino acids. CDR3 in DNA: TGCGCCAGCAGTGAGTCCCCCACCCTAGCGGGAGATCAGTTCTTC. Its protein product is CASSESPTLAGDQFF.

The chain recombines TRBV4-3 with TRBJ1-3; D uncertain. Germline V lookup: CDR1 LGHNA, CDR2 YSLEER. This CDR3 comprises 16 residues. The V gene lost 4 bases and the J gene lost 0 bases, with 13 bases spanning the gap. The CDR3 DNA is TGCGCCAGCAGCCGGGATTTTGGGGACTCTGGAAACACCATATATTTT. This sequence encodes CASSRDFGDSGNTIYF.

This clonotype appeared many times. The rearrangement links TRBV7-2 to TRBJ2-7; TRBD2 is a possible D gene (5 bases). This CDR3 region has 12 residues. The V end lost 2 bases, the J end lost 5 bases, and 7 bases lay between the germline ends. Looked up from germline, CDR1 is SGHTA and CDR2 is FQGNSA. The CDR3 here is CASSLTRDEQYF. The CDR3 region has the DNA TGTGCCAGCAGCTTAACGAGGGACGAGCAGTACTTC.

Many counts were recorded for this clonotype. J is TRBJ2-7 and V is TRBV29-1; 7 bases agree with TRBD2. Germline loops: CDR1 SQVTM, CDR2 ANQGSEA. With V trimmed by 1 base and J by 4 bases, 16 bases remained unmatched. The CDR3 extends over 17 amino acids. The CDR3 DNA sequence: TGCAGCGTTGAAGTAAGCGGGGCTGGTTCGATCCGATACGAGCAGTACTTC. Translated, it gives CSVEVSGAGSIRYEQYF.

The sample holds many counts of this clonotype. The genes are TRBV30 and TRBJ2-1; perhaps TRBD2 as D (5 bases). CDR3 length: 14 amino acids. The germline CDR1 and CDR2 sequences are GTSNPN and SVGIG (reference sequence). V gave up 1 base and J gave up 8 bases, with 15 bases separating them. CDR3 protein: CAWSGGPLRDEQFF. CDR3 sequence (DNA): TGTGCCTGGAGTGGCGGGCCGTTACGGGATGAGCAGTTCTTC.

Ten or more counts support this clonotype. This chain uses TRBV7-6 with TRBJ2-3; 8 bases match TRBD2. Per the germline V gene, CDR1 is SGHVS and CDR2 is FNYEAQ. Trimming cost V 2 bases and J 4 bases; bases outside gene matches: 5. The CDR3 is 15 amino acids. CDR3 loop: CASSLTGGHADTQYF. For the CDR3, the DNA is TGTGCCAGCAGCTTAACGGGGGGGCATGCAGATACGCAGTATTTT.

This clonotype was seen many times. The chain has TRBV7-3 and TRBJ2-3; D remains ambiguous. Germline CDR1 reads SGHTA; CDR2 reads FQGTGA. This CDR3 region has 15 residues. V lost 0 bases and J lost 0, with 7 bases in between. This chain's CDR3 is CASSLTLTSTDTQYF. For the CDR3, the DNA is TGTGCCAGCAGCTTAACCTTAACTAGCACAGATACGCAGTATTTT.

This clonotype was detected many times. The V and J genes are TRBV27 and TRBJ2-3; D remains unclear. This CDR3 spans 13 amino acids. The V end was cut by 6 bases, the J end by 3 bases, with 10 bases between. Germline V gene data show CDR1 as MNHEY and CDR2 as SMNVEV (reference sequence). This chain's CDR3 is CASRLAKTDTQYF. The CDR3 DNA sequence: TGTGCCAGCAGGCTTGCCAAGACAGATACGCAGTATTTT.

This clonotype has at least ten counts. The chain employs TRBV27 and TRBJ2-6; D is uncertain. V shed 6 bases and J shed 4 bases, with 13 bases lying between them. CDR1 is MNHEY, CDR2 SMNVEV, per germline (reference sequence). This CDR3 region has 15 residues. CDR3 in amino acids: CASSSLFFGANVLTF. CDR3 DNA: TGTGCCAGCAGCTCCCTCTTTTTCGGGGCCAACGTCCTGACTTTC.

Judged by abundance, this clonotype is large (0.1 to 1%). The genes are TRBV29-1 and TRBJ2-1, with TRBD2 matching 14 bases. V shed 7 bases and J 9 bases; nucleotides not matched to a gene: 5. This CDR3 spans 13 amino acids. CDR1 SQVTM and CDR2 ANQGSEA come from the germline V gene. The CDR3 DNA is TGCAGCGGGGGACTAGCGGGAGTCCTTGAGCAGTTCTTC. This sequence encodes CSGGLAGVLEQFF.

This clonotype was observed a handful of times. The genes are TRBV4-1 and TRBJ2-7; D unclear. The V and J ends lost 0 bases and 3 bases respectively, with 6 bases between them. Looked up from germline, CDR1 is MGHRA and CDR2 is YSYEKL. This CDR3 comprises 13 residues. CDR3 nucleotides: TGCGCCAGCAGCCAAGATCTCGACTACGAGCAGTACTTC. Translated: CASSQDLDYEQYF.

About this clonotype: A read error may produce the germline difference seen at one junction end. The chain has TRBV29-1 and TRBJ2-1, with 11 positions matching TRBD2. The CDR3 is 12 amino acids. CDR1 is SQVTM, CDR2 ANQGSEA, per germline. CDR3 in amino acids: CSVEGTSGGRRF. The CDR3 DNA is TGCAGCGTTGAAGGTACTAGCGGGGGTAGACGCTTC.

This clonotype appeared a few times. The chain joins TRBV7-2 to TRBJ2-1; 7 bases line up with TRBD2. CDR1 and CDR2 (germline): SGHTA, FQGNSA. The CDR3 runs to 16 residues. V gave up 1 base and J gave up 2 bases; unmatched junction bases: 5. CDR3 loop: CASSLGGGETYNEQFF. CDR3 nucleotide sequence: TGTGCCAGCAGCTTAGGCGGGGGAGAGACCTACAATGAGCAGTTCTTC.

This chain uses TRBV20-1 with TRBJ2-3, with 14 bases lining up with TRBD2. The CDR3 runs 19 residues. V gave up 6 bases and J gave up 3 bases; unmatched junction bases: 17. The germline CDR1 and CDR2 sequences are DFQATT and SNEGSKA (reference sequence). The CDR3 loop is CSAKIQLRLAGGPTDTQYF. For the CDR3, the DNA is TGCAGTGCAAAGATCCAACTGAGACTAGCGGGAGGGCCGACAGATACGCAGTATTTT.

CDR3 sequence reads: CASSYGGRSNQPQHF. CDR3 nucleotides: TGTGCCAGCAGTTACGGCGGACGAAGCAATCAGCCCCAGCATTTT. The gene calls are TRBV6-2 or TRBV6-3 and TRBJ1-5; D call uncertain. V was shortened by 2 bases and J by 1 base, with 9 bases between the two germline ends. From germline, CDR1 is MNHEY and CDR2 SVGEGT. The CDR3 has 15 amino acids.

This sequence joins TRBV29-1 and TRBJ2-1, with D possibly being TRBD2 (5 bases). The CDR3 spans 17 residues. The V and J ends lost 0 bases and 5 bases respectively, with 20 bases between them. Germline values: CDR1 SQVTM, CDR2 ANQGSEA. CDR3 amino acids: CSVEDPLNVKADNEQFF. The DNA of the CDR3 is TGCAGCGTTGAAGATCCGTTGAATGTGAAAGCGGACAATGAGCAGTTCTTC.

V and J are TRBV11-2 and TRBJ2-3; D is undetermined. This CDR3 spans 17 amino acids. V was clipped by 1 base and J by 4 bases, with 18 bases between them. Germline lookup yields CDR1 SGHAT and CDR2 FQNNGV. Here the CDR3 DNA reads TGTGCCAGCAGCTTAGGTCTTACGGTAATGTCACCAGATACGCAGTATTTT. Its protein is CASSLGLTVMSPDTQYF. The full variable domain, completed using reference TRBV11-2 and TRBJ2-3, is EAGVAQSPRYKIIEKRQSVAFWCNPISGHATLYWYQQILGQGPKLLIQFQNNGVVDDSQLPKDRFSAERLKGVDSTLKIQPAKLEDSAVYLCASSLGLTVMSPDTQYFGPGTRLTVL.

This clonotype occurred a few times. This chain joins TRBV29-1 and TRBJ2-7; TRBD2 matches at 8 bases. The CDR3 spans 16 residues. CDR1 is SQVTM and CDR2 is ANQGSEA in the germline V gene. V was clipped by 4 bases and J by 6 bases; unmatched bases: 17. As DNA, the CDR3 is TGCAGCGTTGCTTTAGGACTAGCCTCCCAAGGGCCCGAGCAGTACTTC. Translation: CSVALGLASQGPEQYF.

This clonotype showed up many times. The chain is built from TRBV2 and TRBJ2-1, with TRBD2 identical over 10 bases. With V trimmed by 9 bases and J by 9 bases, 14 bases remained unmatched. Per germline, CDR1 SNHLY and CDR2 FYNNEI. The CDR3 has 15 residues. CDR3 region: CASKTGTSATVEQFF. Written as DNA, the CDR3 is TGTGCCAGTAAGACCGGGACTAGCGCAACGGTTGAGCAGTTCTTC.

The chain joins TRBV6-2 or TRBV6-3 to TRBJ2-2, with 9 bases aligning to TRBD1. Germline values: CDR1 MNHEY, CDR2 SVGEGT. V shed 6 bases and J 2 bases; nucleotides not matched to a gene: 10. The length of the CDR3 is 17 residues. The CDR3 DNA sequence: TGTGCCAGCAGCCCCGGGACAGGGCTTCTTAACACCGGGGAGCTGTTTTTT. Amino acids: CASSPGTGLLNTGELFF.

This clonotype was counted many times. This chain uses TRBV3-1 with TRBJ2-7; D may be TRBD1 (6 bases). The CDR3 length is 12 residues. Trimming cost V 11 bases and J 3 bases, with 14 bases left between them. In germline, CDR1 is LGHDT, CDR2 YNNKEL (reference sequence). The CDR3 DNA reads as TGTGCCGTGGGGGCAGAGAGCTACGAGCAGTACTTC. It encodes CAVGAESYEQYF.

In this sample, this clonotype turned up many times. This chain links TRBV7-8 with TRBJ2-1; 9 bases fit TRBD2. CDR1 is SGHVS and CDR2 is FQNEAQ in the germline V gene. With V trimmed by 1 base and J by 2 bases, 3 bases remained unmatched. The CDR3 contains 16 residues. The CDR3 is CASSLGGGGAYNEQFF. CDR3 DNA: TGTGCCAGCAGCTTAGGGGGCGGGGGGGCCTACAATGAGCAGTTCTTC.